Presented here are 8 T cell receptor beta chains from one specimen sequenced in a study of CD8 T cells in Susac syndrome. Random hexamers were used to reverse transcribe the RNA input (about 0.45 to 1 ug). One entry per CDR3 protein, called by TCRdb with MiXCR from the immunoSEQ multiplex PCR reads. The sample lists about 160,000 distinct CDR3 sequences, about 90% occurring once. Specimen: CD4+ T cells from PBMCs. Receptor source: a human donor in good health.

V gene TRBV18 combines with J gene TRBJ2-2, with 11 nucleotides matching TRBD1. J lost 6 bases, V lost 1 base, and 7 bases had no gene match. This CDR3 has 17 amino acids. Germline CDR1 and CDR2: KGHSH and LQKENI. For the CDR3, the DNA is TGTGCCAGCTCACCACGGACCGGGACAGGGGGTGCCGGGGAGCTGTTTTTT. Amino acids: CASSPRTGTGGAGELFF. The full variable domain, its missing parts supplied by reference TRBV18 and TRBJ2-2, is NAGVMQNPRHLVRRRGQEARLRCSPMKGHSHVYWYRQLPEEGLKFMVYLQKENIIDESGMPKERFSAEFPKEGPSILRIQQVVRGDSAAYFCASSPRTGTGGAGELFFGEGSRLTVL.

The rearrangement uses TRBV20-1 and TRBJ2-1; 10 bases are a match to TRBD1. This CDR3 is 15 amino acids long. Germline CDR1 reads DFQATT; CDR2 reads SNEGSKA (reference sequence). V trimming: 1 base; J trimming: 5 bases; junction bases outside the gene matches: 5. As DNA, the CDR3 is TGCAGTGCTAGAGCCCCCGGGACAGGGGACAATGAGCAGTTCTTC. This gives the protein CSARAPGTGDNEQFF.

This chain links TRBV18 with TRBJ2-7, with a weak D call TRBD1 (6 bases). V was pared by 4 bases and J by 3 bases, with 10 bases between. This CDR3 has 13 amino acids. The germline gives CDR1 KGHSH, CDR2 LQKENI. CDR3 DNA sequence: TGTGCCAGCTCACTCGGACAGAACTACGAGCAGTACTTC. It yields the protein CASSLGQNYEQYF.

Only a few counts were recorded for this clonotype. The junction departs from germline at one end; a sequencing error may be responsible. V gene TRBV4-3 combines with J gene TRBJ2-3, with TRBD1 as a possible D gene (5 bases). The CDR3 has 14 amino acids. The V gene's germline CDR1 is LGHNA and CDR2 YSLEER. CDR3 loop: CASSEDRHTDTQYF. The CDR3 DNA follows: TGCGCCAGCAGCGAAGACAGACACACGGATACGCAGTATTTT.

The J gene is TRBJ2-7, the V gene TRBV4-3, with a weak D call TRBD1 (6 bases). The CDR3 contains 15 residues. Deletions cut 1 base from V and 5 bases from J, with 15 bases between. The germline V gene has CDR1 LGHNA and CDR2 YSLEER. The CDR3 bases are TGCGCCAGCAGCCAAGCGGAAGGGGGTACCCACGAGCAGTACTTC. Encoded protein: CASSQAEGGTHEQYF.

V usage is TRBV10-2 and J usage is TRBJ2-3; TRBD2 matches 7 bases. The CDR3 spans 14 residues. CDR1 and CDR2 from the germline V gene are WSHSY and SAAADI. Germline trimming cut 6 bases from V and 10 bases from J; bases unmatched to any gene: 13. The CDR3 loop reads CASRAGFGAVAQYF. The DNA for the CDR3 is TGCGCCAGCAGAGCGGGGTTCGGGGCGGTGGCGCAGTATTTT.

About this clonotype: The junction and the germline gene differ at one end; a read error may be behind it. The chain is built from TRBV3-1 and TRBJ2-1; 9 positions agree with TRBD1. Germline values: CDR1 LGHDT, CDR2 YNNKEL (reference sequence). CDR3 size: 11 residues. CDR3: CASSRGQGRIF. The CDR3 DNA follows: TGTGCCAGCAGCCGAGGACAGGGGCGAATCTTC.

V gene TRBV6-4 combines with J gene TRBJ2-1, with a tentative D call TRBD2 (6 bases). The V end was cut by 4 bases, the J end by 3 bases, with 22 bases between. Germline V gives CDR1 MRHNA, CDR2 SNTAGT. The CDR3 sequence is 18 residues long. The CDR3 DNA sequence: TGTGCCAGCAGTGGAACCGGGACTGGCCTCGGGGGCTACAATGAGCAGTTCTTC. This sequence encodes CASSGTGTGLGGYNEQFF.